One and the same sample provided the 31 T cell receptor beta chains below, sequenced in a study of T cell responses to AZD1222 COVID-19 vaccine (dated by TCRdb to the early 2020s). The label giving this sample's time point can be read as: baseline before first vaccination. Library method: the immunoSEQ multiplex PCR assay. As stored in TCRdb, this immuneACCESS dataset retains in-frame rearrangements with V and J assigned. A fraction of the clones does not appear; measured against another copy, unresolved V genes explain less than half of the discrepancy, and the remainder lacks a known reason. The sample data list approximately 120,000 clones, and around nine tenths of these were observed just once. The ten top clones hold less than 30% of the sample. Here the sequenced sample was peripheral blood, taken on day 0 of AZD1222 vaccination. The receptors were sampled from an adult in good health.

The V call is TRBV27, the J call TRBJ1-4; D gene ambiguous. The CDR3 totals 13 residues. Trimming cost V 3 bases and J 8 bases, with 10 bases left between them. Germline loops: CDR1 MNHEY, CDR2 SMNVEV (reference sequence). The CDR3 sequence: CASSLVPREKLFF. Here the CDR3 DNA reads TGTGCCAGCAGTTTGGTCCCCAGGGAAAAACTGTTTTTT.

This clone has just a few counts. The V gene is TRBV3-1 (or the pseudogene TRBV3-2), the J gene TRBJ1-6; TRBD1 matches at 7 bases. Germline loops: CDR1 LGHDT, CDR2 YNNKEL (reference sequence). The CDR3 covers 16 residues. Trimming at V came to 4 bases and at J to 5 bases, leaving 8 bases not matched to a gene. The CDR3 DNA reads TGTGCCAGCAGCCTTCGGACAGGCGGAAATAATTCACCCCTCCACTTT. Amino acid sequence: CASSLRTGGNNSPLHF.

CDR3 coding DNA: TGTGCCAGCAGCTCCCGGAGAACTAGAGGAGGGAACCCTGAGCAGTTCTTC. This sequence encodes CASSSRRTRGGNPEQFF. The chain uses TRBV7-2 and TRBJ2-1; D is perhaps TRBD2 (6 bases). CDR3 length equals 17 residues. Germline V gives CDR1 SGHTA, CDR2 FQGNSA. Trimming took off 4 bases at V and 9 bases at J, with 25 bases between the two ends.

This chain connects TRBV5-1 to TRBJ2-7; possibly TRBD1 or TRBD2 for D (5 bases each). The CDR3 covers 14 residues. Germline V gene data show CDR1 as SGHRS and CDR2 as YFSETQ. V lost 0 bases and J lost 6, with 13 bases in between. The CDR3 DNA sequence: TGCGCCAGCAGCTTGGAGAGGGGCCGTCTCGAGCAGTACTTC. It translates to CASSLERGRLEQYF.

This clone was found a few times. The V gene is TRBV4-3, the J gene TRBJ1-3; D remains ambiguous. The CDR3 runs to 13 residues. Germline V gene lookup returns CDR1 LGHNA and CDR2 YSLEER. V lost 6 bases and J lost 0, with 6 bases in between. The CDR3 reads CASRSDSGNTIYF. CDR3 DNA: TGCGCCAGCAGGTCAGACTCTGGAAACACCATATATTTT.

This chain connects TRBV18 to TRBJ2-1, with 7 bases aligning to TRBD2. This CDR3 spans 14 amino acids. Looked up from germline, CDR1 is KGHSH and CDR2 is LQKENI. J was trimmed by 5 bases and V by 4 bases; bases with no gene match: 5. Here the CDR3 DNA reads TGTGCCAGCTCACGGGCGGGAGCCCACAATGAGCAGTTCTTC. Protein: CASSRAGAHNEQFF.

DNA of the CDR3: TGTGCCAGCAGCCCGGCGGGGTCTACGGACAATGAGCAGTTCTTC. Residues: CASSPAGSTDNEQFF. The chain employs TRBV7-9 and TRBJ2-1, with D possibly TRBD2 on 6 matching bases. Germline CDR1 reads SEHNR; CDR2 reads FQNEAQ (reference sequence). The CDR3 sequence is 15 residues long. Trimming removed 5 bases from V and 5 bases from J, with 16 bases in between.

The V call is TRBV6-5, the J call TRBJ1-2; no definite D call. The V end lost 5 bases, the J end lost 7 bases, and 14 bases lay between the germline ends. The CDR3 contains 13 residues. Germline-derived CDR1 and CDR2 are MNHEY and SVGAGI. The CDR3 sequence: CASSPEVGFGYTF. Here the CDR3 DNA reads TGTGCCAGCAGTCCCGAGGTGGGGTTTGGCTACACCTTC.

This clone appeared many times. The chain is built from TRBV19 and TRBJ2-1; 9 nucleotides align to TRBD2. This CDR3 contains 15 residues. Unmatched junction bases numbered 2, after V lost 3 bases and J lost 2 bases. CDR1 and CDR2 from the germline V gene are LNHDA and SQIVND (reference sequence). The CDR3 protein is CASSMTSGTYNEQFF. The DNA for the CDR3 is TGTGCCAGTAGTATGACTAGCGGCACCTACAATGAGCAGTTCTTC.

The chain joins TRBV6-2 or TRBV6-3 to TRBJ1-2; D is unclear. The CDR3 is 11 residues long. Trimming stripped 5 bases from V and 7 bases from J, with 8 bases between. Germline V gives CDR1 MNHEY, CDR2 SVGEGT. This CDR3 is CASSHGVGYTF. The CDR3 nucleotides read TGTGCCAGCAGTCACGGGGTTGGCTACACCTTC.

The gene calls are TRBV9 and TRBJ1-6, with 7 bases matching TRBD1. The CDR3 spans 16 residues. Germline loops: CDR1 SGDLS, CDR2 YYNGEE. V was clipped by 4 bases and J by 6 bases; unmatched bases: 10. CDR3: CASSPRQGGGNSPLHF. As DNA, the CDR3 is TGTGCCAGCAGCCCGCGACAGGGAGGAGGTAATTCACCCCTCCACTTT.

The CDR3 DNA follows: TGTGCCAGCAGTGAGCAGGGACCCGGGGAGCTGTTTTTT. Encoded protein: CASSEQGPGELFF. The rearrangement uses TRBV6-1 and TRBJ2-2; D assignment may be TRBD1 or TRBD2 (5 bases each). This CDR3 is 13 amino acids long. V was shortened by 3 bases and J by 6 bases, with 8 bases between the two germline ends. Germline V CDR1 and CDR2: MNHNS, SASEGT.

V usage is TRBV2 and J usage is TRBJ1-2, with D possibly being TRBD1 (5 bases). Trimming took 5 bases from V and 6 from J, leaving 19 bases between them. CDR3 length: 15 residues. Germline lookup yields CDR1 SNHLY and CDR2 FYNNEI. The DNA for the CDR3 is TGTGCCAGCAGTCTGAGGGCGGGGGGAAGTAATGGCTACACCTTC. Protein product: CASSLRAGGSNGYTF.

This rearrangement joins TRBV7-8 to TRBJ2-5; unclear D gene. V was shortened by 8 bases and J by 1 base, with 14 bases between the two germline ends. Germline CDR1 is SGHVS and CDR2 is FQNEAQ. This CDR3 contains 14 residues. The CDR3 DNA follows: TGTGCCAGCGATCCTCTAGTGGGCCAAGAGACCCAGTACTTC. This encodes CASDPLVGQETQYF.

The V gene is TRBV19, the J gene TRBJ1-5; TRBD1 matches at 12 bases. Germline V gives CDR1 LNHDA, CDR2 SQIVND (reference sequence). The trim removed 4 bases at V and 7 bases at J, leaving 8 bases unmatched. The CDR3 totals 16 residues. CDR3: CASSKPGTGGRQPQHF. The CDR3 DNA follows: TGTGCCAGTAGTAAACCCGGGACAGGGGGCAGGCAGCCCCAGCATTTT.

The chain couples TRBV7-9 to TRBJ1-1, with D unclear. V lost 3 bases to trimming and J lost 4 bases, with 12 bases between them. The germline V gene encodes CDR1 SEHNR and CDR2 FQNEAQ (reference sequence). This CDR3 has 14 amino acids. Written as DNA, the CDR3 is TGTGCCAGCAGCTTTTTTTCTTCCACCACTGAAGCTTTCTTT. Translation: CASSFFSSTTEAFF.

A note on this clone: Other nucleotide sequences in the sample specify the same CDR3. V is TRBV5-1 and J is TRBJ2-5; tentative D call: TRBD1 (5 bases). Germline-derived CDR1 and CDR2 are SGHRS and YFSETQ. Trimming stripped 0 bases from V and 5 bases from J, with 11 bases between. This CDR3 contains 14 residues. DNA of the CDR3: TGCGCCAGCAGCTTGGTCGCAGGGTTGGAGACCCAGTACTTC. Its translation: CASSLVAGLETQYF.

V usage is TRBV19 and J usage is TRBJ2-3, with TRBD1 matching over 7 bases. The germline V gene has CDR1 LNHDA and CDR2 SQIVND (reference sequence). CDR3 length: 15 residues. V was pared by 10 bases and J by 1 base, with 11 bases of the junction left unmatched. This CDR3 is CATAQSTGGTDTQYF. As DNA, the CDR3 is TGTGCCACCGCCCAATCCACAGGGGGCACAGATACGCAGTATTTT.

The gene calls are TRBV9 and TRBJ2-2; D is perhaps TRBD1 (7 bases). The CDR3 totals 15 residues. Germline CDR1 SGDLS, CDR2 YYNGEE. V lost 3 bases, J lost 4 bases, and 13 bases lay in between. CDR3 DNA: TGTGCCAGCAGCGCGCAGGGGGGCATCACCGGGGAGCTGTTTTTT. The encoded protein is CASSAQGGITGELFF.

The V and J genes are TRBV7-3 and TRBJ2-5, with no clear D. V was clipped by 2 bases and J by 4 bases, with 5 bases between them. The length of the CDR3 is 12 residues. Germline V lookup: CDR1 SGHTA, CDR2 FQGTGA. In DNA, the CDR3 is TGTGCCAGCAGCTTATGGGGAGAGACCCAGTACTTC. This codes for CASSLWGETQYF. Drawing the rest from reference TRBV7-3 and TRBJ2-5, the complete variable domain is GAGVSQTPSNKVTEKGKYVELRCDPISGHTALYWYRQSLGQGPEFLIYFQGTGAADDSGLPNDRFFAVRPEGSVSTLKIQRTERGDSAVYLCASSLWGETQYFGPGTRLLVL.

The rearrangement joins TRBV30 to TRBJ1-2; 7 bases are shared with TRBD1. With 3 bases clipped from V and 5 bases from J, the junction kept 3 bases outside the gene matches. Germline V gives CDR1 GTSNPN, CDR2 SVGIG (reference sequence). This CDR3 region has 12 residues. The CDR3 DNA is TGTGCCTGGAGCGCAGGGGGGTATGGCTACACCTTC. It specifies CAWSAGGYGYTF.

The chain has TRBV3-1 (or the pseudogene TRBV3-2) and TRBJ2-2; TRBD2 matches 10 bases. Germline V gives CDR1 LGHDT, CDR2 YNNKEL (reference sequence). Unmatched junction bases numbered 12, after V lost 6 bases and J lost 8 bases. This CDR3 is built from 16 residues. CDR3 nucleotides: TGTGCCAGCAGGGTAGCGGGGGGCCCCTCGGTGGGGGAGCTGTTTTTT. It yields the protein CASRVAGGPSVGELFF.

The chain links TRBV18 to TRBJ1-1, with D uncertain. The CDR3 runs to 13 residues. Trimming shortened V by 5 bases and J by 1 base, and 8 bases separated the two germline ends. Germline V CDR1 and CDR2: KGHSH, LQKENI. CDR3 loop: CASSGDRNTEAFF. DNA of the CDR3: TGTGCCAGCTCAGGAGACCGGAACACTGAAGCTTTCTTT.

The chain links TRBV4-3 to TRBJ1-1; the D is unclear. This CDR3 has 12 amino acids. With 1 base removed from V and 1 base from J, the gap between germline ends came to 1 base. From germline, CDR1 is LGHNA and CDR2 YSLEER. The CDR3 sequence: CASSQGNTEAFF. DNA of the CDR3: TGCGCCAGCAGCCAAGGGAACACTGAAGCTTTCTTT.

V usage is TRBV19 and J usage is TRBJ1-1, with 8 bases matching TRBD1. The CDR3 has 14 amino acids. The V segment lost 5 bases and the J segment 4 bases; nucleotides outside the gene matches: 6. Germline V gene data show CDR1 as LNHDA and CDR2 as SQIVND (reference sequence). The CDR3 region is CASSPQGGGTEAFF. CDR3 nucleotide sequence: TGTGCCAGTAGTCCACAGGGGGGAGGCACTGAAGCTTTCTTT.

The chain combines TRBV19 with TRBJ2-1; 11 positions match TRBD2. V shed 5 bases and J 7 bases; nucleotides not matched to a gene: 1. The CDR3 totals 13 residues. Germline CDR1 reads LNHDA; CDR2 reads SQIVND (reference sequence). CDR3 residues: CASSPSGRNEQFF. The CDR3 DNA reads as TGTGCCAGTAGTCCTAGCGGGAGGAATGAGCAGTTCTTC.

V and J are TRBV7-8 and TRBJ1-4; a possible D gene is TRBD1 (6 bases). Between the trimmed V and J ends, which lost 1 base and 3 bases, there was a span of 6 bases. The CDR3 is made up of 14 amino acids. Germline loops: CDR1 SGHVS, CDR2 FQNEAQ. CDR3 amino acids: CASSLDRANEKLFF. CDR3 nucleotides: TGTGCCAGCAGCTTAGACAGGGCTAATGAAAAACTGTTTTTT.

The chain has TRBV5-8 and TRBJ1-3; D possibly corresponds to TRBD1 (5 bases). Germline lookup yields CDR1 SGHTS and CDR2 YDEGEE. CDR3 length: 15 residues. V was trimmed by 4 bases and J by 2 bases, leaving 13 bases between them. CDR3 sequence reads: CASSPFLGAGNTIYF. DNA of the CDR3: TGTGCCAGCAGCCCGTTCTTGGGGGCTGGAAACACCATATATTTT.

The chain uses TRBV27 and TRBJ1-5; D gene uncertain. This CDR3 has 13 amino acids. Germline V gives CDR1 MNHEY, CDR2 SMNVEV (reference sequence). With 3 bases removed from V and 4 bases from J, the gap between germline ends came to 7 bases. CDR3: CASSFTGNQPQHF. CDR3 in DNA: TGTGCCAGCAGTTTCACGGGGAATCAGCCCCAGCATTTT.

This clone was detected only once. The V and J genes are TRBV3-1 (or the pseudogene TRBV3-2) and TRBJ2-7; TRBD2 aligns across 10 bases. Germline CDR1 LGHDT, CDR2 YNNKEL (reference sequence). V dropped 0 bases and J dropped 9; count of bases not matched to a gene: 14. The CDR3 loop spans 17 amino acids. The CDR3 coding sequence is TGTGCCAGCAGCCAAGATTGGGGGAGGCCTAGCGGGAGAATGCAGTACTTC. Translated, it gives CASSQDWGRPSGRMQYF.

The rearrangement joins TRBV6-2 or TRBV6-3 to TRBJ1-1; 8 bases agree with TRBD1. Trimming removed 2 bases from V and 2 bases from J; junction bases left unmatched: 7. The germline V gene has CDR1 MNHEY and CDR2 SVGEGT. This CDR3 comprises 16 residues. Here the CDR3 DNA reads TGTGCCAGCAGTTACGTCCTCGACAGGGGAAACACTGAAGCTTTCTTT. This codes for CASSYVLDRGNTEAFF.